The clone carrying this T cell receptor beta chain was found a few times. This record belongs to a study of blood T cells in healthy people across ages. Germline CDR1 SGHTA, CDR2 FQGNSA. CDR3 size: 17 residues. The trim removed 1 base at V and 1 base at J, leaving 7 bases unmatched. Primed by a sample-barcoded 5' primer and a J-beta primer mix, a second PCR proceeded for roughly 7 to 11 cycles. Each CDR3 protein gets one entry after TCRdb re-called the 5' RACE reads with MiXCR. The table includes about 1,600,000 distinct CDR3 sequences, about 43% detected once. The chain links TRBV7-2 to TRBJ2-3; 8 bases map to TRBD2. The sequenced material came from blood. This clonotype was sampled from a woman aged 18-29 years in good health. CDR3 nucleotide sequence: TGTGCCAGCAGCTTAGTTGGGGCTAGCGGGCGCACAGATACGCAGTATTTT. As protein: CASSLVGASGRTDTQYF.